This T cell receptor beta chain stems from a study of naive and memory T cell subsets. Points from the study as a whole: Clonotypes are single alpha or beta chains, not paired receptors.

Two oligonucleotides, mixed equimolar, formed the beta constant-region primer covering TRBC1 and TRBC2. The cDNA 3' end received a ligated single-stranded oligonucleotide carrying the SP2 primer and a 12-nucleotide UMI. Ligated cDNA was amplified by four rounds of PCR with nested alpha and beta constant-region primers and SP2. A single record per CDR3 protein comes from TCRdb applying MiXCR to the UMI-ligation and nested PCR reads. The repertoire has roughly 140,000 distinct CDR3 sequences, over 15% of them found once; the top ten carry roughly 0.14%. Separate alpha and beta amplification began at the second PCR step. This clonotype was observed a few times. Its target is unknown. V lost 5 bases to trimming and J lost 12 bases; unmatched junction nucleotides: 8. Germline CDR1 reads SGHAT; CDR2 reads FQNNGV. The CDR3 spans 13 residues.

This clonotype originated in a human donor in good health. Material for sequencing was naive CD4+ T cells from blood. V usage is TRBV11-2 and J usage is TRBJ2-1; 9 bases agree with TRBD2. CDR3 residues: CASSPGLASGQFF. CDR3 DNA sequence: TGTGCCAGCAGCCCCGGACTAGCGTCGGGGCAGTTCTTC.